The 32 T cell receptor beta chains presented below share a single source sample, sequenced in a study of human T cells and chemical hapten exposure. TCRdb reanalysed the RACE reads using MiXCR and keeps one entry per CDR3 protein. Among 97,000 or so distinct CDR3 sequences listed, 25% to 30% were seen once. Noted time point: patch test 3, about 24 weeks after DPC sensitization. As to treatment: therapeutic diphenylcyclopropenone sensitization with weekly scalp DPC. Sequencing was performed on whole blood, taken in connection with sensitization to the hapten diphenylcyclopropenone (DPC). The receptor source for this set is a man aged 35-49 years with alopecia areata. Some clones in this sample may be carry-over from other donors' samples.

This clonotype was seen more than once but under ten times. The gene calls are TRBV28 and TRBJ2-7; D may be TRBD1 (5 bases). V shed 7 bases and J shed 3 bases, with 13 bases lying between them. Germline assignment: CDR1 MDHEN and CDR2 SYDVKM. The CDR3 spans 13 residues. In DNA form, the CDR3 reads TGTGCCAGCAAAGACAGCTTTCGCTACGAGCAGTACTTC. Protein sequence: CASKDSFRYEQYF.

The CDR3 bases are TGTGCCAGCAGCCCCGGGACTAGCGGGGGGAATGAGCAGTTCTTC. Amino acids: CASSPGTSGGNEQFF. This chain uses TRBV28 with TRBJ2-1; 15 nucleotides align to TRBD2. The V gene's germline CDR1 is MDHEN and CDR2 SYDVKM. The V segment lost 6 bases and the J segment 7 bases; nucleotides outside the gene matches: 4. The CDR3 length is 15 residues. Looking up the rest from reference TRBV28 and TRBJ2-1 gives the full variable domain: DVKVTQSSRYLVKRTGEKVFLECVQDMDHENMFWYRQDPGLGLRLIYFSYDVKMKEKGDIPEGYSVSREKKERFSLILESASTNQTSMYLCASSPGTSGGNEQFFGPGTRLTVL.

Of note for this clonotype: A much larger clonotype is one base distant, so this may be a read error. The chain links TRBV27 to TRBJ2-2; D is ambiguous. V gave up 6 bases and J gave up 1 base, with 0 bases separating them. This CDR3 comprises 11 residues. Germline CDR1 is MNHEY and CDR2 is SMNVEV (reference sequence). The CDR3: CASRNTGELFF. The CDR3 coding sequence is TGTGCCAGCAGGAACACCGGGGAGCTGTTTTTT.

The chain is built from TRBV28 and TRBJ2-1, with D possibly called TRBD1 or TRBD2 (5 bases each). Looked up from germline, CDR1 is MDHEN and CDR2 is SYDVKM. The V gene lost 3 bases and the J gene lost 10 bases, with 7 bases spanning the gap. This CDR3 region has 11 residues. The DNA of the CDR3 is TGTGCCAGCAGTTTCAGGGACGAGCAGTTCTTC. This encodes CASSFRDEQFF. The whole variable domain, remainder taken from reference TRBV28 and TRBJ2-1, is DVKVTQSSRYLVKRTGEKVFLECVQDMDHENMFWYRQDPGLGLRLIYFSYDVKMKEKGDIPEGYSVSREKKERFSLILESASTNQTSMYLCASSFRDEQFFGPGTRLTVL.

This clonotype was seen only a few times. The CDR3 nucleotides read TGTGCCAGCAGTGCCGATTGGACAGAAAACTATGGCTACACCTTC. Its translation is CASSADWTENYGYTF. The genes are TRBV6-1 and TRBJ1-2; D is possibly TRBD1 (6 bases). Germline V gene sequence: CDR1 MNHNS, CDR2 SASEGT. V was trimmed by 4 bases and J by 2 bases, leaving 14 bases between them. The CDR3 length is 15 residues.

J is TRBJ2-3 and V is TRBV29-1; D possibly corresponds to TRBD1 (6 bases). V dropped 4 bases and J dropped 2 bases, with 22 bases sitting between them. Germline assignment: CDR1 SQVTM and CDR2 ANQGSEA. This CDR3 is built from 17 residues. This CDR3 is CSVVVVFHRDLTDTQYF. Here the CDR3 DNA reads TGCAGCGTTGTTGTAGTATTCCACAGGGACCTCACAGATACGCAGTATTTT.

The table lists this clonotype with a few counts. In DNA, the CDR3 is TGTGCCAGCAGCGTCGTCCACAGGGCCCGCAATCAGCCCCAGCATTTT. This gives the protein CASSVVHRARNQPQHF. The chain combines TRBV13 with TRBJ1-5; tentative D call: TRBD1 (6 bases). CDR3 length: 16 residues. V lost 5 bases, J lost 2 bases, and 16 bases lay in between. Germline CDR1 reads PRHDT; CDR2 reads FYEKMQ (reference sequence).

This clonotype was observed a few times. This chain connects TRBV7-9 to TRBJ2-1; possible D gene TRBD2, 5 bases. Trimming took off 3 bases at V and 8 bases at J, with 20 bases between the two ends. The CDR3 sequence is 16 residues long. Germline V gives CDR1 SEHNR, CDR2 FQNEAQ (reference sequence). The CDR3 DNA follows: TGTGCCAGCAGCTTTATCCCCTTAGGGAGTGGGGATGAGCAGTTCTTC. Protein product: CASSFIPLGSGDEQFF.

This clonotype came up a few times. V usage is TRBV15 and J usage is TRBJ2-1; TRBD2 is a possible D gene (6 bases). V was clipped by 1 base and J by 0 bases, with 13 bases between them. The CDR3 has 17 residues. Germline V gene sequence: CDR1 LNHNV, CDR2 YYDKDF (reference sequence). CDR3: CATSRAPWGDSYNEQFF. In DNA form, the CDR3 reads TGTGCCACCAGCAGAGCCCCGTGGGGGGACTCCTACAATGAGCAGTTCTTC.

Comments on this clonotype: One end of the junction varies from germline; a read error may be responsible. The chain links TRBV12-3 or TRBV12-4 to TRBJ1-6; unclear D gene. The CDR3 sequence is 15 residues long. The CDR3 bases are TGTGCCAGCAGTTTAGCGAGCTCCTATAATGCACCCCTCCACTTT. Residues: CASSLASSYNAPLHF.

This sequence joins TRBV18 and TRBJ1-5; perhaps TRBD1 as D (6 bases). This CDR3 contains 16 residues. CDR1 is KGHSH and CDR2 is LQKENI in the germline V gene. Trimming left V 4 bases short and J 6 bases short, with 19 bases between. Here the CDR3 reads CASSLSSGGALQPQHF. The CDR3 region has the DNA TGTGCCAGCTCACTGTCAAGTGGGGGGGCTCTTCAGCCCCAGCATTTT.

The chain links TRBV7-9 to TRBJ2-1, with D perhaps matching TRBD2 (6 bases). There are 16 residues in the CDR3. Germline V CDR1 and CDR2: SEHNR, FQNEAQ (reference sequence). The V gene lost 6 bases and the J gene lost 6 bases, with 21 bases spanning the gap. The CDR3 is CASSPPRGYSSNEQFF. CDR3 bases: TGTGCCAGCAGTCCCCCGCGGGGATATTCGAGCAATGAGCAGTTCTTC.

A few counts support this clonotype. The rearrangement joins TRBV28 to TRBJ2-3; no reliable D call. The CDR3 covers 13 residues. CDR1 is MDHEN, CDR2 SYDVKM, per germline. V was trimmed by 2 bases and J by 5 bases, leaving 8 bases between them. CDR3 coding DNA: TGTGCCAGCAGTTTACCCGCTCGAGATACGCAGTATTTT. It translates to CASSLPARDTQYF.

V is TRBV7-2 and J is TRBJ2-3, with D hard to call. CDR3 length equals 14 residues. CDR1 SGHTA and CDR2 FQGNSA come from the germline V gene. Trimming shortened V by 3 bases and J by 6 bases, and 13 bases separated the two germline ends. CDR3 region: CASSLAPDADTQYF. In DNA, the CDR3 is TGTGCCAGCAGCTTGGCTCCCGACGCGGATACGCAGTATTTT.

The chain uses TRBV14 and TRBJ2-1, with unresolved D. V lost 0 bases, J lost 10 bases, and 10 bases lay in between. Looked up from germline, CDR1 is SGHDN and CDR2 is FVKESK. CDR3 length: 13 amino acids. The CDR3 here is CASSQDEWTEQFF. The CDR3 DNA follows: TGTGCCAGCAGCCAAGATGAATGGACGGAGCAGTTCTTC.

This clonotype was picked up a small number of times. CDR3 region: CASSGVRFGTSGRGRNTGELFF. CDR3 DNA sequence: TGTGCCAGCAGTGGGGTGCGGTTTGGGACTAGCGGGAGGGGACGGAACACCGGGGAGCTGTTTTTT. The chain uses TRBV12-3 or TRBV12-4 and TRBJ2-2, with 16 positions matching TRBD2. The CDR3 runs 22 residues. V lost 5 bases to trimming and J lost 1 base; unmatched junction nucleotides: 16.

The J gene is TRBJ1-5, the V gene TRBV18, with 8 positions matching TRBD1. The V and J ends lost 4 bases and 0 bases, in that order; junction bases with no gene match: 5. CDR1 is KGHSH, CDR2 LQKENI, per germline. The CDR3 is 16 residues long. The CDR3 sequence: CASSLTGTGSNQPQHF. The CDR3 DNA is TGTGCCAGCTCACTAACTGGGACAGGTAGCAATCAGCCCCAGCATTTT. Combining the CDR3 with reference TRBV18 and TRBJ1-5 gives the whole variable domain NAGVMQNPRHLVRRRGQEARLRCSPMKGHSHVYWYRQLPEEGLKFMVYLQKENIIDESGMPKERFSAEFPKEGPSILRIQQVVRGDSAAYFCASSLTGTGSNQPQHFGDGTRLSIL.

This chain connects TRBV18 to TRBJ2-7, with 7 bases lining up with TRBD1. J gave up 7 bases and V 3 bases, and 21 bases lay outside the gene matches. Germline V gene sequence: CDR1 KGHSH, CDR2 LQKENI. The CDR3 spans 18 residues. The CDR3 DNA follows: TGTGCCAGCTCACCCCTGGGACAACCCCGACAGGGTTCGGTTGAGCAGTACTTC. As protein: CASSPLGQPRQGSVEQYF.

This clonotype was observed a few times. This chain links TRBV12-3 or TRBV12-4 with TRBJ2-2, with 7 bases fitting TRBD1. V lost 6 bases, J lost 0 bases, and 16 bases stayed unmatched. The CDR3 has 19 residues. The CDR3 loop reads CASSSDALGTDANTGELFF. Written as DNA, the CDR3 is TGTGCCAGCAGCTCCGACGCTCTAGGGACAGACGCGAACACCGGGGAGCTGTTTTTT.

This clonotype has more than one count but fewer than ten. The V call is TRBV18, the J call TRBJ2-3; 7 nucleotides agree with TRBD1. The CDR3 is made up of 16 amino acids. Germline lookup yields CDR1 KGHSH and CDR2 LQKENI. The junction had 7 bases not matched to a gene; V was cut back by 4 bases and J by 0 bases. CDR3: CASSLQGLSSTDTQYF. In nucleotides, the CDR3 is TGTGCCAGCTCACTACAGGGGCTATCAAGCACAGATACGCAGTATTTT.

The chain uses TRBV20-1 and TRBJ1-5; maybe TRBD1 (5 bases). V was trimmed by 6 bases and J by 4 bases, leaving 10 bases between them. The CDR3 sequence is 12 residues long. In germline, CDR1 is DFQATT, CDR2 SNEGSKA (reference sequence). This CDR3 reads CSAAEGNQPQHF. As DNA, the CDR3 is TGCAGTGCAGCGGAGGGGAATCAGCCCCAGCATTTT.

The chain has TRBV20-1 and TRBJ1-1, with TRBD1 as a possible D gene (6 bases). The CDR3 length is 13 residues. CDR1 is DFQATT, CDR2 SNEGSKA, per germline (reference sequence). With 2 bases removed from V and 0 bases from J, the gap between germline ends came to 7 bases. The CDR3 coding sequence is TGCAGTGCTAGAAGGGGGGTGAACACTGAAGCTTTCTTT. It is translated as CSARRGVNTEAFF.

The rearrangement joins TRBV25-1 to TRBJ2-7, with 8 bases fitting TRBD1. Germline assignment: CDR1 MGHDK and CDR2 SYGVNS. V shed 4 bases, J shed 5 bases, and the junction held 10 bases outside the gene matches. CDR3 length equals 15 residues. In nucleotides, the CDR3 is TGTGCCAGCAGTGGCATTGACAGGGGACGAAACGAGCAGTACTTC. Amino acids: CASSGIDRGRNEQYF.

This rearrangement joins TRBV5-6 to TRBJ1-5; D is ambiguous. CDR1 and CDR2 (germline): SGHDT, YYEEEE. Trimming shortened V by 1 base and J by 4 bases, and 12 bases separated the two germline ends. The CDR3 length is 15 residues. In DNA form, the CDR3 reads TGTGCCAGCAGCTTGCAGCGGCTCCGGAATCAGCCCCAGCATTTT. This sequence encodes CASSLQRLRNQPQHF.

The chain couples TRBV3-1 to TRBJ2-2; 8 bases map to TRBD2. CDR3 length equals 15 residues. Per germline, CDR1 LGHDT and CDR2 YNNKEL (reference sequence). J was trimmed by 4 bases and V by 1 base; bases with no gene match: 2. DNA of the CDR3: TGTGCCAGCAGCCAAGCACTAGCGGTCACCGGGGAGCTGTTTTTT. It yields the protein CASSQALAVTGELFF.

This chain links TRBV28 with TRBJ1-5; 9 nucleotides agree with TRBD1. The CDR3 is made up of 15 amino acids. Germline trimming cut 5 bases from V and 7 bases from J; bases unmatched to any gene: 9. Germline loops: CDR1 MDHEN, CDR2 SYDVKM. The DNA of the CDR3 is TGTGCCAGCAGTCCCCGGACAGGGGTTCGGCAGCCCCAGCATTTT. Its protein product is CASSPRTGVRQPQHF.

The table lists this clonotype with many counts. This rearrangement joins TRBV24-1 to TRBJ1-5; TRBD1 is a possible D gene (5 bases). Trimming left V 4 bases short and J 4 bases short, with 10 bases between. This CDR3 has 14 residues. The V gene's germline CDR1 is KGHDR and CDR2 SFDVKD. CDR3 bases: TGTGCCACCAGTGAATCCGCAGGGAATCAGCCCCAGCATTTT. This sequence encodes CATSESAGNQPQHF.

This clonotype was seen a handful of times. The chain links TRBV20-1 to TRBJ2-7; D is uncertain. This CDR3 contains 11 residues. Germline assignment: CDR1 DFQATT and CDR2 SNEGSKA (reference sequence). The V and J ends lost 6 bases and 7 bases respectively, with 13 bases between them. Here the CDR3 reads CSAAPAREQYF. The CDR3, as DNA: TGCAGTGCGGCCCCAGCGCGGGAGCAGTACTTC.

CDR3 DNA: TGTGCCAGCAGCGCGGGGACAGGAGGCTCCTACGAGCAGTACTTC. The encoded protein is CASSAGTGGSYEQYF. This rearrangement joins TRBV9 to TRBJ2-7, with 8 bases aligning to TRBD1. After removal of 3 bases from V and 0 bases from J, the junction contained 5 bases not matched to a gene. Germline CDR1 SGDLS, CDR2 YYNGEE. The CDR3 runs 15 residues. The complete variable domain, with remaining parts taken from reference TRBV9 and TRBJ2-7, reads DSGVTQTPKHLITATGQRVTLRCSPRSGDLSVYWYQQSLDQGLQFLIQYYNGEERAKGNILERFSAQQFPDLHSELNLSSLELGDSALYFCASSAGTGGSYEQYFGPGTRLTVT.

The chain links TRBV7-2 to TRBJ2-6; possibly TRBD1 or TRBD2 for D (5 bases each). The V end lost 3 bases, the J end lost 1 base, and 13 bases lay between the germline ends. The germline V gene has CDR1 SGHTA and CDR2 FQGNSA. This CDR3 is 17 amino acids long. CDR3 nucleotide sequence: TGTGCCAGCAGCTTTGAGGGGCGATCTTCTGGGGCCAACGTCCTGACTTTC. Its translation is CASSFEGRSSGANVLTF.

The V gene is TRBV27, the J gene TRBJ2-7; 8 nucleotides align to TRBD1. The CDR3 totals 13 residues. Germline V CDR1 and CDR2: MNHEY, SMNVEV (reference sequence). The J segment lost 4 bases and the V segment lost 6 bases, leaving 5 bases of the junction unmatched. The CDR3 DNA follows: TGTGCCAGCAGCCGGACAGGGTTATACGAGCAGTACTTC. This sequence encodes CASSRTGLYEQYF.

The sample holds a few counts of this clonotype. The CDR3 here is CASILIRGLGGVNTEAFF. The DNA for the CDR3 is TGTGCCAGCATCCTGATACGGGGGTTGGGTGGGGTGAACACTGAAGCTTTCTTT. This chain links TRBV12-3 or TRBV12-4 with TRBJ1-1; possibly TRBD1 for D (5 bases). Deletions cut 7 bases from V and 0 bases from J, with 24 bases between. This CDR3 region has 18 residues.